What follows are 18 T cell receptor beta chains derived from one specimen sequenced in a study of CD8 T cells in Susac syndrome. With random hexamers, 0.5 to 1 ug RNA was reverse transcribed. MiXCR was run by TCRdb on the immunoSEQ multiplex PCR reads, yielding one entry per CDR3 protein. The sample carries some 80,000 distinct CDR3 sequences, approximately 94% recorded once. The sequenced material came from CD8+ T cells from PBMCs. The receptors originated from a human donor in good health.

This sequence joins TRBV27 and TRBJ2-1; maybe TRBD2 (6 bases). The CDR3 spans 15 residues. Germline V gene data show CDR1 as MNHEY and CDR2 as SMNVEV (reference sequence). V shed 3 bases and J shed 7 bases, with 16 bases lying between them. The CDR3 protein is CASSLVGGPGNEQFF. The CDR3 region has the DNA TGTGCCAGCAGTTTGGTAGGAGGGCCGGGGAATGAGCAGTTCTTC.

The rearrangement joins TRBV7-3 to TRBJ2-1; 12 nucleotides agree with TRBD1. Germline loops: CDR1 SGHTA, CDR2 FQGTGA. CDR3 length: 15 residues. Germline trimming cut 4 bases from V and 6 bases from J; bases unmatched to any gene: 4. As DNA, the CDR3 is TGTGCCAGCAGCTCGGGACAGGGGGCCTTCAATGAGCAGTTCTTC. Protein: CASSSGQGAFNEQFF.

V and J are TRBV27 and TRBJ2-2; tentatively, D is TRBD1 (5 bases). Deletions cut 8 bases from V and 6 bases from J, with 10 bases between. Germline values: CDR1 MNHEY, CDR2 SMNVEV (reference sequence). The CDR3 sequence is 12 residues long. The CDR3 region is CASGQGAGELFF. CDR3 bases: TGTGCCAGCGGGCAGGGTGCCGGGGAGCTGTTTTTT.

The chain recombines TRBV7-9 with TRBJ2-2; D is possibly TRBD1 or TRBD2 (5 bases each). The CDR3 has 15 residues. Germline assignment: CDR1 SEHNR and CDR2 FQNEAQ (reference sequence). V lost 9 bases and J 2 bases, leaving 16 bases between the germline ends. The CDR3 nucleotides read TGTGCCAGTGGGACCGGGACGCCCAACACCGGGGAGCTGTTTTTT. This codes for CASGTGTPNTGELFF.

The DNA of the CDR3 is TGCAGTGCTAGGACAGGGGACTCCTACGAGCAGTACTTC. This gives the protein CSARTGDSYEQYF. This chain uses TRBV20-1 with TRBJ2-7, with 8 bases aligning to TRBD1. This CDR3 is built from 13 residues. Germline V gene lookup returns CDR1 DFQATT and CDR2 SNEGSKA (reference sequence). J lost 0 bases, V lost 3 bases, and 1 base had no gene match.

The chain combines TRBV13 with TRBJ1-1, with D uncertain. Germline CDR1 PRHDT, CDR2 FYEKMQ (reference sequence). The germline V and J ends were trimmed by 8 bases and 1 base, with 17 bases remaining between them. The CDR3 is 15 residues long. The CDR3 region is CASGSSDTGNTEAFF. The DNA for the CDR3 is TGTGCCAGCGGCAGCTCTGATACGGGGAACACTGAAGCTTTCTTT.

The genes are TRBV7-6 and TRBJ2-7, with 8 bases matching TRBD2. This CDR3 comprises 14 residues. Germline CDR1 reads SGHVS; CDR2 reads FNYEAQ. V was clipped by 5 bases and J by 5 bases; unmatched bases: 8. CDR3 in DNA: TGTGCCAGCAGCCCCCGGGGGGGGTACCACGAGCAGTACTTC. Translating gives CASSPRGGYHEQYF.

The J gene is TRBJ2-1, the V gene TRBV2; TRBD2 aligns across 8 bases. Trimming removed 3 bases from V and 6 bases from J; junction bases left unmatched: 4. The germline V gene encodes CDR1 SNHLY and CDR2 FYNNEI. The CDR3 loop spans 14 amino acids. The CDR3 protein is CASSDVSGTNEQFF. The CDR3 region has the DNA TGTGCCAGCAGTGACGTTAGCGGGACCAATGAGCAGTTCTTC. The whole variable domain, filled in from reference TRBV2 and TRBJ2-1, reads EPEVTQTPSHQVTQMGQEVILRCVPISNHLYFYWYRQILGQKVEFLVSFYNNEISEKSEIFDDQFSVERPDGSNFTLKIRSTKLEDSAMYFCASSDVSGTNEQFFGPGTRLTVL.

The rearrangement links TRBV6-5 to TRBJ2-1, with a tentative D call TRBD1 (6 bases). The germline V gene has CDR1 MNHEY and CDR2 SVGAGI. The CDR3 is made up of 15 amino acids. Trimming removed 7 bases at V and 2 bases at J, with 15 bases between. CDR3 sequence reads: CASNQDRTPYNEQFF. Here the CDR3 DNA reads TGTGCCAGCAACCAGGACAGAACCCCCTACAATGAGCAGTTCTTC.

V and J are TRBV6-2 or TRBV6-3 and TRBJ2-7; 9 bases line up with TRBD2. The CDR3 is made up of 15 amino acids. V lost 5 bases to trimming and J lost 0 bases; unmatched junction nucleotides: 5. Germline V gene sequence: CDR1 MNHEY, CDR2 SVGEGT. The CDR3 DNA is TGTGCCAGCAGTACGGGCGGGAGGGCCTCCTACGAGCAGTACGTC. Residues: CASSTGGRASYEQYV.

This clonotype was recorded once. The genes are TRBV20-1 and TRBJ2-5; perhaps TRBD2 as D (7 bases). The CDR3 totals 14 residues. The ends were cut back, 0 bases at V and 7 bases at J, with 15 bases in the middle. The germline gives CDR1 DFQATT, CDR2 SNEGSKA (reference sequence). CDR3 nucleotide sequence: TGCAGTGCTAGAGATTCGGGGGGCATCGGGACCCAGTACTTC. It is translated as CSARDSGGIGTQYF.

This sequence joins TRBV4-1 and TRBJ2-3; 10 bases map to TRBD2. The CDR3 extends over 16 amino acids. V shed 3 bases, J shed 2 bases, and the junction held 5 bases outside the gene matches. The V gene's germline CDR1 is MGHRA and CDR2 YSYEKL. Here the CDR3 DNA reads TGCGCCAGCAGCCACGCGAGCGGGAGGGCCACAGATACGCAGTATTTT. This sequence encodes CASSHASGRATDTQYF.

CDR3 nucleotide sequence: TGTGCCAGCAGTTCCACAGGGGAAGAAAAACTGTTTTTT. It translates to CASSSTGEEKLFF. J is TRBJ1-4 and V is TRBV27; 7 bases are shared with TRBD1. J lost 8 bases, V lost 4 bases, and 4 bases had no gene match. The CDR3 has 13 residues. CDR1 is MNHEY, CDR2 SMNVEV, per germline (reference sequence).

V and J are TRBV21-1 and TRBJ2-5; the DNA was not compared with TRBD1, the D call given in the table. TRBV21-1 is shown as a pseudogene. This CDR3 spans 11 amino acids. The CDR3 loop is CASSKRSGTHF. The CDR3 DNA reads TGTGCCAGCAGCAAACGATCCGGGACCCACTTC.

The genes are TRBV5-4 and TRBJ1-1; no reliable D call. Trimming took off 2 bases at V and 3 bases at J, with 8 bases between the two ends. Germline V lookup: CDR1 SGHNT, CDR2 YYREEE (reference sequence). The CDR3 spans 13 residues. This chain's CDR3 is CASSLEDHTEAFF. CDR3 in DNA: TGTGCCAGCAGCTTAGAAGATCACACTGAAGCTTTCTTT.

The chain couples TRBV7-9 to TRBJ2-7, with D perhaps TRBD1 (5 bases). The CDR3 has 14 amino acids. The germline CDR1 and CDR2 sequences are SEHNR and FQNEAQ (reference sequence). V gave up 0 bases and J gave up 3 bases, with 9 bases separating them. CDR3 bases: TGTGCCAGCAGCTTAGCTTCTCAGGGCTACGAGCAGTACTTC. It yields the protein CASSLASQGYEQYF.

The chain is built from TRBV24-1 and TRBJ2-1; D could derive from TRBD1 or TRBD2 (5 bases each). Trimming took 3 bases from V and 0 from J, leaving 11 bases between them. The germline V gene encodes CDR1 KGHDR and CDR2 SFDVKD. CDR3 size: 16 residues. Here the CDR3 reads CATSDGDGRSYNEQFF. CDR3 coding DNA: TGTGCCACCAGTGATGGGGACGGACGCTCCTACAATGAGCAGTTCTTC.

The chain is built from TRBV5-1 and TRBJ1-2; 8 bases match TRBD1. After removal of 4 bases from V and 6 bases from J, the junction contained 5 bases not matched to a gene. The CDR3 length is 13 residues. In germline, CDR1 is SGHRS, CDR2 YFSETQ. The CDR3 DNA reads as TGCGCCAGCAGCCCGACAGGGGCTAATGGCTACACCTTC. This sequence encodes CASSPTGANGYTF.